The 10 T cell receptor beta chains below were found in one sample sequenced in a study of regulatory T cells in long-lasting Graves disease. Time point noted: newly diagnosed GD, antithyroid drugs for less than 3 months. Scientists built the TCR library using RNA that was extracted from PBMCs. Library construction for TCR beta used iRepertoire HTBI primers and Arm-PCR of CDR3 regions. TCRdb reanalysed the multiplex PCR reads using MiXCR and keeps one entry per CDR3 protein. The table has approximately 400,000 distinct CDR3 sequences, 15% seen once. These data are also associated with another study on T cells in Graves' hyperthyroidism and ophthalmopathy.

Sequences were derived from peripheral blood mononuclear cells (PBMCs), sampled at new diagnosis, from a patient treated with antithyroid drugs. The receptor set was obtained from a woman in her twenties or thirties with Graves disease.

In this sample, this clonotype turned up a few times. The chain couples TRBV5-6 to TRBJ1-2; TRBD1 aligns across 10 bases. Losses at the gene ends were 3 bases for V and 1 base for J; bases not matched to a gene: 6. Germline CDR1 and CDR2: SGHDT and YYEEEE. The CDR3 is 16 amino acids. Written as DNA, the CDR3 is TGTGCCAGCAGCTCCCGCGGGACAGGGGATAACTATGGCTACACCTTC. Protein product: CASSSRGTGDNYGYTF. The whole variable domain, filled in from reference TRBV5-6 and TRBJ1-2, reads DAGVTQSPTHLIKTRGQQVTLRCSPKSGHDTVSWYQQALGQGPQFIFQYYEEEERQRGNFPDRFSGHQFPNYSSELNVNALLLGDSALYLCASSSRGTGDNYGYTFGSGTRLTVV.

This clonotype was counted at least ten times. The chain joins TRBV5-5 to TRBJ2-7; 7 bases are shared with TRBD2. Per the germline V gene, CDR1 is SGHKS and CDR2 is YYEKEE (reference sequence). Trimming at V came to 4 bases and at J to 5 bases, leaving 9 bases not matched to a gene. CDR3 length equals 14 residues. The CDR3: CASSGRTSGNEQYF. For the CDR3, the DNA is TGTGCCAGCAGCGGCCGGACTAGTGGCAACGAGCAGTACTTC.

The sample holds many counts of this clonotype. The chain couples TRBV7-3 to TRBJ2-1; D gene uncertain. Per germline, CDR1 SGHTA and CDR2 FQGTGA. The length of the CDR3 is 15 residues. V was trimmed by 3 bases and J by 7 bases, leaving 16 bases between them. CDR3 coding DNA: TGTGCCAGCAGCTTGAAGGAGTCGGGTTGGAATGAGCAGTTCTTC. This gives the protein CASSLKESGWNEQFF.

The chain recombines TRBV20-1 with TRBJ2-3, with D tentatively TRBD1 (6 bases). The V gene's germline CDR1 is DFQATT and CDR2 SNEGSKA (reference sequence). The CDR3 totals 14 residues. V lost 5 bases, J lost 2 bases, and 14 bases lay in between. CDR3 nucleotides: TGCAGTGCTGACGCCTGGACAGCCACAGATACGCAGTATTTT. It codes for CSADAWTATDTQYF.

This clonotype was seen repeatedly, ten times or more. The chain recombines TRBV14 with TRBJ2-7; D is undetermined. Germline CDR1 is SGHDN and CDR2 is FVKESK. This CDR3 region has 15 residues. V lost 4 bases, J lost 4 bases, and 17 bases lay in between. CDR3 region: CASSRTSGGMYEQYF. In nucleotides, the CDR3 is TGTGCCAGCAGCCGAACATCGGGTGGGATGTACGAGCAGTACTTC.

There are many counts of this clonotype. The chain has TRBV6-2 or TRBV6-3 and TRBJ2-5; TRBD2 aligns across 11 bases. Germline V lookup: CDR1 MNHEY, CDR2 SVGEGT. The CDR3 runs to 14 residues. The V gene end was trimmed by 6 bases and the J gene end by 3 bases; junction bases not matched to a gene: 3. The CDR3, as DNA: TGTGCCAGCAGGGTACTAGCGGGAGAAGAGACCCAGTACTTC. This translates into CASRVLAGEETQYF.

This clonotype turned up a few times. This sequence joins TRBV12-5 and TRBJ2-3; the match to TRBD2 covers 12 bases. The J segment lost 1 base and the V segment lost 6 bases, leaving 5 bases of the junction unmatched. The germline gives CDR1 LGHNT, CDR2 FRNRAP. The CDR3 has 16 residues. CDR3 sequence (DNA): TGTGCTAGTGGACCGGGACTAGCGGGTGGCACAGATACGCAGTATTTT. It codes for CASGPGLAGGTDTQYF.

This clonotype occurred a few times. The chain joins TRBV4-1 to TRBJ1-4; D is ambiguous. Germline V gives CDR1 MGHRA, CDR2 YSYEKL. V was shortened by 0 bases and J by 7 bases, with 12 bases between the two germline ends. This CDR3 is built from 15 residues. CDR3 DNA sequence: TGCGCCAGCAGCCAAGAGGATGTCGACACTGAAAAACTGTTTTTT. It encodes CASSQEDVDTEKLFF.

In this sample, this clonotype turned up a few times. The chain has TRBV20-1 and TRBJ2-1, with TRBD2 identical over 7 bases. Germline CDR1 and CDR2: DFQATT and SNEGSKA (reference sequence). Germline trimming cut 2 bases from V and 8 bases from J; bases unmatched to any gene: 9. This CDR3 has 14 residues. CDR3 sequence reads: CSARFGGSIDEQFF. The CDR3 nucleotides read TGCAGTGCTAGATTTGGCGGGAGTATCGATGAGCAGTTCTTC.

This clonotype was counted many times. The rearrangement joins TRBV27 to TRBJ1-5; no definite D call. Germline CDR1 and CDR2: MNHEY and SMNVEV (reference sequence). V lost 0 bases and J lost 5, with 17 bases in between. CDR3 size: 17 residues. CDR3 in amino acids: CASSLSGGPPGDQPQHF. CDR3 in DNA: TGTGCCAGCAGTTTATCAGGAGGACCCCCTGGGGATCAGCCCCAGCATTTT.